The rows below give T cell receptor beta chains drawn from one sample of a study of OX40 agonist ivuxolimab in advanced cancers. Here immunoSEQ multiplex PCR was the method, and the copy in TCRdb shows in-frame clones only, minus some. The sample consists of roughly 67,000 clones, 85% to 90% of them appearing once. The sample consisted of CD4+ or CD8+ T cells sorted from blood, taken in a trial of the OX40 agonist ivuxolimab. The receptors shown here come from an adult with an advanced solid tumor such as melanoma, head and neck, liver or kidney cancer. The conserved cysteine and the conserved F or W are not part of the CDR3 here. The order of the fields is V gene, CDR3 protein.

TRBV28 ASSHRGAGAQGTQY
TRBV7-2 ASSPDRGTDTQY
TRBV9 ASSVVQGTGELF
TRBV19 ASSTPGNTYEQY
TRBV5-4 ASLVGETQY
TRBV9 ASSVAPQEDTQY
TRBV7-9 ASSLASASGSSGELF
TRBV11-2 ASTEGLAYETQY
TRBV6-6 ASSHGDRVREKLF
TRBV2 ASGIYGASNQPQH
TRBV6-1 ASSQGNNNEQF
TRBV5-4 ASSLGRAGNGYT
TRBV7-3 ASSRSGPPRDTQY
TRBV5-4 ASSYHYAGGYT
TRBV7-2 ASSPTGFYGYT
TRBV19 ASSIEGKPGAYIQY
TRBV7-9 ASSFGTGFGYT
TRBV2 ASRRAGERQSPLH
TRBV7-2 ASSLNPGIGEKLF
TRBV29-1 SVVGQTGTYEQY
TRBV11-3 ASSGSPGTSGYEQY
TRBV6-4 ATSREPLNQPQH
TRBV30 AWSPAGPPSSGELF
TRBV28 ASSPPLISNTEAF
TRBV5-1 ASSLMGMSNTEAF
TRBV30 AWSVGGAYEQY